Sequencing of this T cell receptor beta chain was carried out in a study of regulatory T cells in long-lasting Graves disease. Study-wide context: By definition, persistent Graves' disease involved antithyroid drugs for over 5 years alongside positive TSH receptor antibodies. Study outcomes and limitations: Persistent disease samples used TRBV28, TRBJ1-2 and TRBJ2-5 preferentially.

This clonotype was found many times. The antigen remains undetermined. Researchers made TCR beta libraries by using iRepertoire HTBI primers and running Arm-PCR on CDR3 regions. TCRdb independently ran MiXCR on the multiplex PCR reads; one entry per CDR3 protein. The profile covers about 420,000 distinct CDR3 sequences, with about 25% appearing a single time and roughly a quarter taken by the ten largest. V was pared by 2 bases and J by 7 bases, with 17 bases between. The CDR3 is 15 amino acids. Germline V gene sequence: CDR1 MDHEN, CDR2 SYDVKM. Noted time point: persistent/refractory GD, antithyroid drugs over 5 years with positive TRAb. The authors made the TCR library using RNA they extracted from PBMCs. From an endocrinology department in Xi'an, China, came the patients.

The chain recombines TRBV28 with TRBJ2-5; D is perhaps TRBD1 (7 bases). Sample: peripheral blood mononuclear cells (PBMCs), taken when the disease was refractory, from a patient treated with antithyroid drugs. This TCR came from a female donor with Graves disease. CDR3 nucleotide sequence: TGTGCCAGCAGTTTACTCGCAGGGGGAGGTGGGACCCAGTACTTC. Translation gives CASSLLAGGGGTQYF.